Given below is one T cell receptor (beta chain) in context. Its antigen is not known. The data originate from a study of cytomegalovirus exposure and HLA in healthy donors. Study outcomes and limitations: Several V segments, TRBV6-2 and TRBV6-3 among them, could not be told apart and were dropped. Later work found most CMV-associated TCR beta chains apparently HLA-restricted. Some public TCRs appeared in many individuals, while most sequences were rare.

Amplification used 60 Vbeta primers and 13 Jbeta primers. This table comes from immunoSEQ multiplex PCR, and its TCRdb copy is limited to in-frame clones, with some not included. The sample carries about 170,000 clones, about 85% recorded once. V lost 0 bases to trimming and J lost 7 bases, with 8 bases between them. Germline CDR1 reads SGHNT; CDR2 reads YYREEE (reference sequence). The CDR3 runs 12 residues. The receptor comes from a boy under 10 years old in good health and CMV-seronegative. Sequenced sample: PBMCs. The chain couples TRBV5-4 to TRBJ2-7; unclear D gene. CDR3 coding DNA: TGTGCCAGCAGCTTGGGCCAACGGGAGCAGTACTTC. It translates to CASSLGQREQYF.